This paragraph covers one T cell receptor beta chain sequence. The target antigen is unknown. The length of the CDR3 is 15 residues. Germline V gene sequence: CDR1 MNHEY, CDR2 SMNVEV (reference sequence). The germline V and J ends were trimmed by 5 bases and 2 bases, with 14 bases remaining between them. The entry originates in a study of cytomegalovirus exposure and HLA in healthy donors. Overall study results and limits: For TCR beta chains, V- and J-gene trimming was later linked to a missense DCLRE1C variant. TRBV6-2, TRBV6-3 and other indistinguishable V segments were excluded. Some highly shared sequence variants likely arose as a pipeline artifact.

The PCR ran on 60 Vbeta and 13 Jbeta primers. The assay was immunoSEQ multiplex PCR, and TCRdb's table has in-frame clones only and misses some. The top ten clones hold roughly 4.5% of a sample with about 200,000 clones, roughly 85% of them seen once. The sequenced sample was PBMCs. V usage is TRBV27 and J usage is TRBJ2-3, with TRBD1 as a possible D gene (7 bases). This receptor was identified in a woman in her 30s in good health and CMV-seropositive. The DNA of the CDR3 is TGTGCCAGCAGTCCGGGGGACAGCTACACAGATACGCAGTATTTT. Encoded protein: CASSPGDSYTDTQYF.